Shown below are 18 T cell receptor beta chains from a single sample sequenced in a study of T cell clonality in common variable immunodeficiency. Study-level results: Reportedly, TCR beta sequences from common variable immunodeficiency showed fewer deletions and N-nucleotide insertions.

The antigens of these receptors remain unknown. Method: immunoSEQ multiplex PCR; TCRdb's copy keeps in-frame clones and lacks some. The repertoire yields about 33,000 clones, none seen only once; the top ten contain 6% to 6.5%. Material: peripheral blood mononuclear cells. These receptors were taken from a human donor with common variable immunodeficiency.

This clone was observed at least ten times. Partial CDR3 DNA: TGCAGTGCCACCGGGACTTACTACGAG. Translating gives CSATGTYYE. The whole CDR3 reads CSATGTYYEQYF. The chain is built from TRBV20-1 and TRBJ2-7, with a possible D match to TRBD2 (6 bases). The read ends 3 residues before the CDR3 terminus; that terminus is restored from the germline J gene. The CDR3 runs 12 residues. Between the trimmed V and J ends, which lost 6 bases and 3 bases, there was a span of 12 bases. Germline assignment: CDR1 DFQATT and CDR2 SNEGSKA (reference sequence).

About this clone itself: From the germline J gene comes the end of the CDR3, since the read stops 3 residues before it. This chain uses TRBV30 with TRBJ2-5; 10 nucleotides align to TRBD1. Germline V gene data show CDR1 as GTSNPN and CDR2 as SVGIG (reference sequence). The CDR3 spans 14 residues. Trimming at V came to 1 base and at J to 2 bases, leaving 1 base not matched to a gene. The DNA read from the CDR3 is TGTGCCTGGAGTGAGGGACAGGGGCAAGAGACC. Encoded protein: CAWSEGQGQET. The whole CDR3 protein reads CAWSEGQGQETQYF.

A remark on this clone: A junction boundary mismatches the germline segment, possibly from a read error. With the read ending 3 residues before the CDR3 end, the germline J gene is used to fill in that end. The rearrangement uses TRBV7-9 and TRBJ1-1, with D maybe TRBD1 (5 bases). The CDR3 runs 13 residues. CDR1 SEHNR and CDR2 FQNEAQ come from the germline V gene (reference sequence). The CDR3 loop is CSSDNQGPLGAFF. The covered CDR3 bases are TGTTCCAGCGATAACCAGGGCCCGCTCGGA. Using reference TRBV7-9 and TRBJ1-1 for the parts outside the CDR3, the full variable domain is DTGVSQNPRHKITKRGQNVTFRCDPISEHNRLYWYRQTLGQGPEFLTYFQNEAQLEKSRLLSDRFSAERPKGSFSTLEIQRTEQGDSAMYLCSSDNQGPLGAFFGQGTRLTVV.

This clone was found many times. The sequenced fragment ends 3 residues before the CDR3 boundary, so the rest is inferred from the germline J gene. V usage is TRBV30 and J usage is TRBJ1-1, with D possibly TRBD1 on 6 matching bases. This CDR3 is built from 13 residues. Trimming removed 7 bases at V and 1 base at J, with 13 bases between. CDR1 is GTSNPN and CDR2 is SVGIG in the germline V gene (reference sequence). CDR3 in amino acids: CALEGGGNTEAFF. Partial CDR3 DNA: TGTGCCTTGGAAGGGGGAGGGAACACTGAA.

This clone was seen more than once but under ten times. The read comes to an end 3 residues before the CDR3 does, leaving the germline J gene to fill in the end. The rearrangement links TRBV19 to TRBJ2-7; perhaps TRBD1 as D (5 bases). The V and J ends lost 1 base and 2 bases respectively, with 12 bases between them. CDR3 length: 15 residues. CDR1 and CDR2 from the germline V gene are LNHDA and SQIVND (reference sequence). CDR3 DNA, as far as it was read: TGTGCCAGTAGTATAGCCCCAGGGCCCCCCTACGAG. Its protein product is CASSIAPGPPYE. Given in full, the CDR3 is CASSIAPGPPYEQYF. Supplemented by reference TRBV19 and TRBJ2-7, the full variable domain reads DGGITQSPKYLFRKEGQNVTLSCEQNLNHDAMYWYRQDPGQGLRLIYYSQIVNDFQKGDIAEGYSVSREKKESFPLTVTSAQKNPTAFYLCASSIAPGPPYEQYFGPGTRLTVT.

A few counts support this clone. The read ends 3 residues before the CDR3 terminus; that terminus is restored from the germline J gene. V is TRBV30 and J is TRBJ1-2, with 8 nucleotides matching TRBD1. The CDR3 is 16 amino acids. Looked up from germline, CDR1 is GTSNPN and CDR2 is SVGIG (reference sequence). The V segment lost 2 bases and the J segment 4 bases; nucleotides outside the gene matches: 12. The DNA read from the CDR3 is TGTGCCTGGAGTCACGAAACCGGGACAGGAGGCTATGGC. It specifies CAWSHETGTGGYG. The whole CDR3 sequence reads CAWSHETGTGGYGYTF.

This clone was counted many times. From the germline J gene comes the end of the CDR3, since the read stops 3 residues before it. J is TRBJ1-2 and V is TRBV7-2; D is unclear. Trimming cost V 1 base and J 6 bases, with 15 bases left between them. Germline V gene data show CDR1 as SGHTA and CDR2 as FQGNSA. The CDR3 has 15 residues. The DNA read from the CDR3 is TGTGCCAGCAGCTTAGGGCCCGGGTCGCAGAATGGC. It encodes CASSLGPGSQNG. The CDR3 as a whole reads CASSLGPGSQNGYTF.

With regard to this clone: The read falls 3 residues short of the CDR3 end, and the missing part is taken from the germline J gene. The rearrangement links TRBV19 to TRBJ1-3, with D possibly matching TRBD1 (5 bases). The germline V gene encodes CDR1 LNHDA and CDR2 SQIVND (reference sequence). Trimming shortened V by 6 bases and J by 0 bases, and 6 bases separated the two germline ends. The CDR3 runs 13 residues. The CDR3 DNA, read in part, is TGTGCCAGTAGGGACACCTCTGGAAACACC. Amino acid sequence: CASRDTSGNT. Given in full, the CDR3 is CASRDTSGNTIYF.

This clone was seen ten or more times. The DNA ends 3 residues before the CDR3 does, and the rest of the CDR3 is filled in from the germline J gene. The V call is TRBV18, the J call TRBJ2-5, with 8 bases identical to TRBD2. Trimming took 4 bases from V and 2 from J; bases not matched to a gene: 3. Germline CDR1 is KGHSH and CDR2 is LQKENI. This CDR3 is built from 14 residues. CDR3: CASSQTGGQETQYF. CDR3 DNA (partial): TGTGCCAGCTCACAAACGGGGGGGCAAGAGACC.

This clone was recorded a few times. The read terminates 3 residues before the CDR3 end, so the remaining end is supplied by the germline J gene. V usage is TRBV19 and J usage is TRBJ1-5; D is unresolved. The CDR3 runs 12 residues. Trimming removed 7 bases at V and 6 bases at J, with 10 bases between. The germline gives CDR1 LNHDA, CDR2 SQIVND (reference sequence). Partial CDR3 DNA: TGTGCCAGTACTATGTCGGGTCAGCCC. Its translation is CASTMSGQP. The complete CDR3 reads CASTMSGQPQHF.

Regarding this clone: The read finishes 3 residues shy of the CDR3 end, and the germline J gene is used to complete it. The chain recombines TRBV18 with TRBJ1-4, with a tentative D call TRBD1 (6 bases). Per the germline V gene, CDR1 is KGHSH and CDR2 is LQKENI. This CDR3 spans 15 amino acids. With 3 bases removed from V and 8 bases from J, the gap between germline ends came to 16 bases. CDR3 DNA, as far as it was read: TGTGCCAGCTCACCCGCTACAGGGTTGGAGGAAAAA. Translating it yields CASSPATGLEEK. The full CDR3 sequence reads CASSPATGLEEKLFF.

In its sample, this clone was seen many times. The read halts 3 residues ahead of the CDR3 end, with the missing end drawn from the germline J gene. The chain links TRBV16 to TRBJ1-1; tentative D call: TRBD1 (5 bases). Per the germline V gene, CDR1 is KGHSY and CDR2 is FQNENV. The CDR3 is made up of 15 amino acids. Trimming took 3 bases from V and 2 from J, leaving 13 bases between them. The CDR3 bases that were read are TGTGCCAGCAGCCATTCCATCGACAGTAACACTGAA. It is translated as CASSHSIDSNTE. The entire CDR3 protein reads CASSHSIDSNTEAFF. Based on the CDR3 plus reference TRBV16 and TRBJ1-1, the full variable domain is GEEVAQTPKHLVRGEGQKAKLYCAPIKGHSYVFWYQQVLKNEFKFLISFQNENVFDETGMPKERFSAKCLPNSPCSLEIQATKLEDSAVYFCASSHSIDSNTEAFFGQGTRLTVV.

This clone showed up just a few times. The read ends 3 residues shy of where the CDR3 ends; the end is completed using the germline J gene. This sequence joins TRBV6-1 and TRBJ1-3; possibly TRBD1 for D (5 bases). This CDR3 has 14 amino acids. V was pared by 3 bases and J by 2 bases, with 8 bases between. Germline-derived CDR1 and CDR2 are MNHNS and SASEGT. CDR3 region: CASSDGGAGNTIYF. The CDR3 DNA, read in part, is TGTGCCAGCAGTGATGGAGGGGCTGGAAACACC.

This clone was observed many times. The CDR3 extends 3 residues past the end of the read, so its final part is completed from the germline J gene. The chain uses TRBV30 and TRBJ1-1, with 7 bases lining up with TRBD1. In germline, CDR1 is GTSNPN, CDR2 SVGIG (reference sequence). V shed 5 bases, J shed 5 bases, and the junction held 8 bases outside the gene matches. The CDR3 has 13 amino acids. CDR3: CAWGDRVWTEAFF. The CDR3 DNA, read in part, is TGTGCCTGGGGAGACAGGGTATGGACTGAA.

In regard to this clone: The CDR3 end lies 3 residues beyond the end of the read and is filled in from the germline J gene. This rearrangement joins TRBV7-2 to TRBJ1-2, with D possibly TRBD1 on 5 matching bases. V lost 6 bases, J lost 6 bases, and 14 bases lay in between. CDR1 is SGHTA, CDR2 FQGNSA, per germline. This CDR3 has 13 residues. This CDR3 reads CASSFEAGDGYTF. Incomplete CDR3 DNA: TGTGCCAGCAGTTTTGAGGCGGGGGATGGC.

In regard to this clone: The read falls 3 residues short of the CDR3 end, and the missing part is taken from the germline J gene. The chain couples TRBV19 to TRBJ1-2, with D tentatively TRBD1 (5 bases). V gave up 6 bases and J gave up 7 bases, with 15 bases separating them. The CDR3 spans 13 residues. CDR1 LNHDA and CDR2 SQIVND come from the germline V gene (reference sequence). CDR3 sequence reads: CASSLKERGGYTF. The covered CDR3 bases are TGTGCCAGTAGCCTCAAGGAGAGGGGTGGC. The complete variable domain, with remaining parts taken from reference TRBV19 and TRBJ1-2, reads DGGITQSPKYLFRKEGQNVTLSCEQNLNHDAMYWYRQDPGQGLRLIYYSQIVNDFQKGDIAEGYSVSREKKESFPLTVTSAQKNPTAFYLCASSLKERGGYTFGSGTRLTVV.

There are a few counts of this clone. The CDR3 goes on 3 residues after the read ends, and that part is filled in from the germline J gene. V and J are TRBV4-2 and TRBJ2-7; D perhaps matches TRBD1 (6 bases). The ends were cut back, 0 bases at V and 3 bases at J, with 15 bases in the middle. This CDR3 region has 16 residues. From germline, CDR1 is LGHNA and CDR2 YNFKEQ. CDR3 DNA, as far as it was read: TGTGCCAGCAGCCAAGATCAGGGGTCTACCCTCTACGAG. As protein: CASSQDQGSTLYE. In full, the CDR3 reads CASSQDQGSTLYEQYF.

With respect to this clone: The CDR3 is cut off 3 residues early in the read; its end comes from the germline J gene. The chain combines TRBV5-5 with TRBJ2-7; weak D call: TRBD1 (5 bases). Deletions cut 4 bases from V and 2 bases from J, with 13 bases between. The CDR3 is 14 residues long. Looked up from germline, CDR1 is SGHKS and CDR2 is YYEKEE (reference sequence). CDR3 region: CASSLPQAAYEQYF. The CDR3 DNA, read in part, is TGTGCCAGCAGCCTTCCACAGGCTGCCTACGAG.